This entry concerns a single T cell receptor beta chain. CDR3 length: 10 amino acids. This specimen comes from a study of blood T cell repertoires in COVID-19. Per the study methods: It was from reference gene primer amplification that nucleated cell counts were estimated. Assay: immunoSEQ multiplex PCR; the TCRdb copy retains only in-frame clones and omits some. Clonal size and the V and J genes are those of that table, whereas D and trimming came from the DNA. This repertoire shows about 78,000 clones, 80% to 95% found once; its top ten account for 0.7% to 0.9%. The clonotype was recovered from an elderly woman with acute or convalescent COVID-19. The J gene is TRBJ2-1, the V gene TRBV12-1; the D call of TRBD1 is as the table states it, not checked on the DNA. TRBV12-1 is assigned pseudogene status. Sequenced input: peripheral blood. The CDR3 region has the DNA TGTGCCAGCCCAGCAGGTGAGCAGTTCTTC. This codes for CASPAGEQFF.